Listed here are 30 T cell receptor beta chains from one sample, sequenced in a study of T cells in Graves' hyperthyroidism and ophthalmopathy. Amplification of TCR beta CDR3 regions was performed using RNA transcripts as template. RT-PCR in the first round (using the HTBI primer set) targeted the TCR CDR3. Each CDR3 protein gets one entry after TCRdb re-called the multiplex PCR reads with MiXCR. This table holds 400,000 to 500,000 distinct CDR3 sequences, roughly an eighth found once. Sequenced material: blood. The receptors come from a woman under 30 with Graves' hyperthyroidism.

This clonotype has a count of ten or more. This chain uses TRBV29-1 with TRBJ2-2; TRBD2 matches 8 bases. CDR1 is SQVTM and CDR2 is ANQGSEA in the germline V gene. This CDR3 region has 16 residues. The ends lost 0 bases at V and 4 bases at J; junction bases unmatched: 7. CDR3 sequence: CSVEDVGSGGTGELFF. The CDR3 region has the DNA TGCAGCGTTGAAGATGTGGGAAGCGGGGGCACCGGGGAGCTGTTTTTT.

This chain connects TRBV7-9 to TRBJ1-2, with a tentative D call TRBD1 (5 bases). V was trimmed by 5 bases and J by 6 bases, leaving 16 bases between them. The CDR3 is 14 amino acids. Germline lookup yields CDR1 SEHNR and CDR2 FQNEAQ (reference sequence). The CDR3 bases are TGTGCCAGCAGCCTAGACGCAGGGAGGGATGGCTACACCTTC. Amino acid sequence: CASSLDAGRDGYTF.

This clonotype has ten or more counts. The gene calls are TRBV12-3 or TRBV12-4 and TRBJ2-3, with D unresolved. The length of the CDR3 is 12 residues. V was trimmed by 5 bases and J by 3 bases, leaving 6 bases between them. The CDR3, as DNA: TGTGCCAGCAGTCCCCGGACAGATACGCAGTATTTT. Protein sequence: CASSPRTDTQYF.

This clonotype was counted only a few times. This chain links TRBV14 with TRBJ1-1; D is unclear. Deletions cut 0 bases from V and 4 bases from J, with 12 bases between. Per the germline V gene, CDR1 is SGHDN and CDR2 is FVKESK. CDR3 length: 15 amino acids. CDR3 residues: CASSQDGFGRTEAFF. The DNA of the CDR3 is TGTGCCAGCAGCCAAGATGGTTTCGGGCGCACTGAAGCTTTCTTT.

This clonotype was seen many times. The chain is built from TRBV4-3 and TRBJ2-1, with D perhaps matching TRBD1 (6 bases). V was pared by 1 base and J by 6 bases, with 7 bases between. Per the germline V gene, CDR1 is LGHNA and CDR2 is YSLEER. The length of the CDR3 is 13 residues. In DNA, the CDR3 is TGCGCCAGCAGCCAAGGACAGGCCAATGAGCAGTTCTTC. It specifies CASSQGQANEQFF.

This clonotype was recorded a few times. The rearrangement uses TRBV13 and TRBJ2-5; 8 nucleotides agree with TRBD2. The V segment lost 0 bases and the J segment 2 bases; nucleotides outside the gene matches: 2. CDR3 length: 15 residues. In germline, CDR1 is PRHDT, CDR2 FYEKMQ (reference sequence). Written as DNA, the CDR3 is TGTGCCAGCAGCTTAGGGCGGGAGGATCAAGAGACCCAGTACTTC. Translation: CASSLGREDQETQYF.

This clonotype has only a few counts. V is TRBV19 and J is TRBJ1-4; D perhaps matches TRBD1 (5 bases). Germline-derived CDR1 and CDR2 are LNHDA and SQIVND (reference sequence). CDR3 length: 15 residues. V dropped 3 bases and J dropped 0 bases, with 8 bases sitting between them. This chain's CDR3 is CASSIVGATNEKLFF. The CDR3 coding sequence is TGTGCCAGTAGTATTGTGGGGGCAACTAATGAAAAACTGTTTTTT.

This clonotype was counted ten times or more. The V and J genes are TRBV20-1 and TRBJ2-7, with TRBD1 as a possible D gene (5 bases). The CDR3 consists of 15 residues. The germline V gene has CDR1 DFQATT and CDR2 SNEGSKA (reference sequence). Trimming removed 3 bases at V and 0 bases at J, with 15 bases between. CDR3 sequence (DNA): TGCAGTGCTAGTGGGTGGGGCCGAAGCTCCTACGAGCAGTACTTC. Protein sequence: CSASGWGRSSYEQYF.

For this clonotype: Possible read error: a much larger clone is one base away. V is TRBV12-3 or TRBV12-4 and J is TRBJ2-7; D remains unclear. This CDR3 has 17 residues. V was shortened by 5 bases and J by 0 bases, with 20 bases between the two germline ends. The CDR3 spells CASSASVGGLSSYEQYF. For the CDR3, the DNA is TGTGCCAGCAGTGCAAGCGTAGGTGGGCTAAGCTCCTACGAGCAGTACTTC.

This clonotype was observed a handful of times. The CDR3 protein is CASIPGRNTGELFF. CDR3 nucleotide sequence: TGTGCCAGTATTCCAGGGCGGAACACCGGGGAGCTGTTTTTT. This sequence joins TRBV19 and TRBJ2-2, with a possible D match to TRBD1 (5 bases). Germline CDR1 reads LNHDA; CDR2 reads SQIVND (reference sequence). The length of the CDR3 is 14 residues. Between the trimmed V and J ends, which lost 7 bases and 1 base, there was a span of 10 bases.

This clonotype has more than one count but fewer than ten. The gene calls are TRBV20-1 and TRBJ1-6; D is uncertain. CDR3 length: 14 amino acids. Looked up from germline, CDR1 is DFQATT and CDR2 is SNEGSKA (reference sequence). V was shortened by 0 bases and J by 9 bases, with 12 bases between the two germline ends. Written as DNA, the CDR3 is TGCAGTGCTAGAGAGGCGGATCCCACTTCACCCCTCCACTTT. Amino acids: CSAREADPTSPLHF.

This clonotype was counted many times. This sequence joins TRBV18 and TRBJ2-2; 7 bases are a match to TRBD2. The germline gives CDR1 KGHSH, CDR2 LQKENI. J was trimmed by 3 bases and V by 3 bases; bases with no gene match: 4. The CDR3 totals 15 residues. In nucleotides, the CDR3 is TGTGCCAGCTCACCCGCTCTAGCGGACACCGGGGAGCTGTTTTTT. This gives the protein CASSPALADTGELFF.

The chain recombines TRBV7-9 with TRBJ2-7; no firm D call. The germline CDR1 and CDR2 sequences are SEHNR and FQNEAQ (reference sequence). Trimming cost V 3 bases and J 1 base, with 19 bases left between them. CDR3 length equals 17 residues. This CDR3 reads CASSFPGDPGASYEQYF. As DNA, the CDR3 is TGTGCCAGCAGCTTCCCAGGAGATCCCGGAGCATCCTACGAGCAGTACTTC. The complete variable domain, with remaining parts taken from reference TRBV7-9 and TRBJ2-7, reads DTGVSQNPRHKITKRGQNVTFRCDPISEHNRLYWYRQTLGQGPEFLTYFQNEAQLEKSRLLSDRFSAERPKGSFSTLEIQRTEQGDSAMYLCASSFPGDPGASYEQYFGPGTRLTVT.

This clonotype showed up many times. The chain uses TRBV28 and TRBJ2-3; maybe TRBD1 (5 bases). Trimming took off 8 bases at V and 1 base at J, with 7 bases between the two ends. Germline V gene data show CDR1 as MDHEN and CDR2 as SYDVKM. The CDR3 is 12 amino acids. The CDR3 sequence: CASAGRTDTQYF. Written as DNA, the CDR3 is TGTGCCAGCGCAGGGCGCACAGATACGCAGTATTTT.

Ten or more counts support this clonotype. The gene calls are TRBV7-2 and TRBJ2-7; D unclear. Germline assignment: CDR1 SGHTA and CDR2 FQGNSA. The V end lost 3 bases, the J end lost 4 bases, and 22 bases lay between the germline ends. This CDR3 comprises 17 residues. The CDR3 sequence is CASSLYRGDPNSYEQYF. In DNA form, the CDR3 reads TGTGCCAGCAGCTTGTATAGAGGAGACCCGAACTCTTACGAGCAGTACTTC.

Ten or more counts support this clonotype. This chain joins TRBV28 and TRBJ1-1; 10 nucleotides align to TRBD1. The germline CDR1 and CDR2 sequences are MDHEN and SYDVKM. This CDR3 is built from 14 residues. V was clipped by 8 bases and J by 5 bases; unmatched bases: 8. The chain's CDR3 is CASGDRGQATEAFF. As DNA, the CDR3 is TGTGCCAGCGGGGACAGGGGCCAGGCTACTGAAGCTTTCTTT. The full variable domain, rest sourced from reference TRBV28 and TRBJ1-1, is DVKVTQSSRYLVKRTGEKVFLECVQDMDHENMFWYRQDPGLGLRLIYFSYDVKMKEKGDIPEGYSVSREKKERFSLILESASTNQTSMYLCASGDRGQATEAFFGQGTRLTVV.

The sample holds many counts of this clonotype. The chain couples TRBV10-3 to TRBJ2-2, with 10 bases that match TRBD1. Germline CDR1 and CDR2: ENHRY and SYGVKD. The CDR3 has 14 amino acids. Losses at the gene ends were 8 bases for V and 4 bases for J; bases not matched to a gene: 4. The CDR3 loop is CAIGQGVATGELFF. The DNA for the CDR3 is TGTGCCATCGGACAGGGGGTGGCCACCGGGGAGCTGTTTTTT.

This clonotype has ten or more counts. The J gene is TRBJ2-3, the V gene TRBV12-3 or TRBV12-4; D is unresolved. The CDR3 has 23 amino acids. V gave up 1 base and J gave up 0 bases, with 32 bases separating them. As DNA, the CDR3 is TGTGCCAGCAGTTTAGTCCTCGGACGCCGAGACTCCTGGAGCACCTCTAGCACAGATACGCAGTATTTT. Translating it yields CASSLVLGRRDSWSTSSTDTQYF.

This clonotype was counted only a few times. DNA for the CDR3: TGCAGCGTCGGGGACAGGGGGCTGACAGATACGCAGTATTTT. Translating gives CSVGDRGLTDTQYF. The chain combines TRBV29-1 with TRBJ2-3; 12 bases are shared with TRBD1. Germline CDR1 is SQVTM and CDR2 is ANQGSEA. The CDR3 length is 14 residues. The J segment lost 3 bases and the V segment lost 6 bases, leaving 4 bases of the junction unmatched.

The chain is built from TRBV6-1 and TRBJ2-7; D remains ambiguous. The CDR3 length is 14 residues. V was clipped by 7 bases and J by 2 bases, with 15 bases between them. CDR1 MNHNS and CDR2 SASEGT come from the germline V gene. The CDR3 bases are TGTGCCAGCACCACCGGCACCCTTCCCTACGAGCAGTACTTC. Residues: CASTTGTLPYEQYF.

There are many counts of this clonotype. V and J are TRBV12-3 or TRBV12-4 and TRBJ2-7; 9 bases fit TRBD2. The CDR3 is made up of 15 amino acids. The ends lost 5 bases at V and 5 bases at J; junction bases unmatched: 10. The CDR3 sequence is CASSPHRTSANEQYF. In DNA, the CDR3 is TGTGCCAGCAGTCCCCACCGGACTAGCGCTAACGAGCAGTACTTC.

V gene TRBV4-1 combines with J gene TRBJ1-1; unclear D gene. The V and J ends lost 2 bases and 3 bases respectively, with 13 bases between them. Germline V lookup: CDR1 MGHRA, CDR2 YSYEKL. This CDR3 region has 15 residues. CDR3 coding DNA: TGCGCCAGCAGCCAAAGCCCGAGACGGGACACTGAAGCTTTCTTT. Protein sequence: CASSQSPRRDTEAFF.

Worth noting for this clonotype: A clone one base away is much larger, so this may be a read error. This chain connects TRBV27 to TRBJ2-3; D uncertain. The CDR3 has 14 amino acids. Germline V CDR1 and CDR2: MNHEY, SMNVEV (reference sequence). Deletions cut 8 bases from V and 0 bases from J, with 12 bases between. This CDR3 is CASGYGSSTDTQYF. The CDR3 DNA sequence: TGTGCCAGCGGTTACGGCAGCAGCACAGATACGCAGTATTTT.

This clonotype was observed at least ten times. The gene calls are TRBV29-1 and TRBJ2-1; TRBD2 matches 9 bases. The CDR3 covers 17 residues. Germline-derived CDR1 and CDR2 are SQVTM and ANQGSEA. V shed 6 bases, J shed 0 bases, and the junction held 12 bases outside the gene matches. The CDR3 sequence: CSVTRASGKSSYNEQFF. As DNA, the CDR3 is TGCAGCGTCACCCGGGCTAGCGGGAAAAGCTCCTACAATGAGCAGTTCTTC.

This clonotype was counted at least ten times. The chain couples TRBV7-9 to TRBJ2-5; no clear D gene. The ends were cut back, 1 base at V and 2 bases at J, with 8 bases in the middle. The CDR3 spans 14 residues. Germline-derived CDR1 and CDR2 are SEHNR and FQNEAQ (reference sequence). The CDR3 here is CASSLGHRQETQYF. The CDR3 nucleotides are TGTGCCAGCAGCTTAGGACACCGACAAGAGACCCAGTACTTC.

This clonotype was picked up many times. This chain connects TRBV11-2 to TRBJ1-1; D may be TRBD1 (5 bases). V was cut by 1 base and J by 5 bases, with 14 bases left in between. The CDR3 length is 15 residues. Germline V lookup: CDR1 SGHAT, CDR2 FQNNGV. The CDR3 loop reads CASSLVGSGGTEAFF. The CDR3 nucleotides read TGTGCCAGCAGCTTAGTGGGTTCGGGGGGAACTGAAGCTTTCTTT.

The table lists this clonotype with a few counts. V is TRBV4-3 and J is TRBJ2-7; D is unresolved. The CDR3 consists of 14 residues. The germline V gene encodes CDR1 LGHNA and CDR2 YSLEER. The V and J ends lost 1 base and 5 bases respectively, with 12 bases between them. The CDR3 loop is CASSQAQDIDEQYF. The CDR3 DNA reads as TGCGCCAGCAGCCAAGCTCAAGATATTGACGAGCAGTACTTC.

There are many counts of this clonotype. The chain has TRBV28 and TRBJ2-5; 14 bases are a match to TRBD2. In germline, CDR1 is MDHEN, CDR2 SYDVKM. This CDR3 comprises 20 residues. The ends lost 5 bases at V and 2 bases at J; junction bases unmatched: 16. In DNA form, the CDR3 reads TGTGCCAGCAGTCCCAATTGGGAGGGACTAGCGGGAGTCGTTCAAGAGACCCAGTACTTC. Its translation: CASSPNWEGLAGVVQETQYF.

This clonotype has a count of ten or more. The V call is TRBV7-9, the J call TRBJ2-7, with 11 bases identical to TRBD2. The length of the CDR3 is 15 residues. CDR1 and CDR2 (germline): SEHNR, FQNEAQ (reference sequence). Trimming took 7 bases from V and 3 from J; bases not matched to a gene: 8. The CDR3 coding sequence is TGTGCCAGCATAGGGGGGACTAGCGGCCTCTACGAGCAGTACTTC. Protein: CASIGGTSGLYEQYF.

The CDR3 nucleotides are TGTGCCAGTAGTATGGCATTTGAGACCCAGTACTTC. It translates to CASSMAFETQYF. V is TRBV19 and J is TRBJ2-5, with D unclear. The ends were cut back, 3 bases at V and 5 bases at J, with 7 bases in the middle. Germline CDR1 reads LNHDA; CDR2 reads SQIVND (reference sequence). The CDR3 consists of 12 residues.